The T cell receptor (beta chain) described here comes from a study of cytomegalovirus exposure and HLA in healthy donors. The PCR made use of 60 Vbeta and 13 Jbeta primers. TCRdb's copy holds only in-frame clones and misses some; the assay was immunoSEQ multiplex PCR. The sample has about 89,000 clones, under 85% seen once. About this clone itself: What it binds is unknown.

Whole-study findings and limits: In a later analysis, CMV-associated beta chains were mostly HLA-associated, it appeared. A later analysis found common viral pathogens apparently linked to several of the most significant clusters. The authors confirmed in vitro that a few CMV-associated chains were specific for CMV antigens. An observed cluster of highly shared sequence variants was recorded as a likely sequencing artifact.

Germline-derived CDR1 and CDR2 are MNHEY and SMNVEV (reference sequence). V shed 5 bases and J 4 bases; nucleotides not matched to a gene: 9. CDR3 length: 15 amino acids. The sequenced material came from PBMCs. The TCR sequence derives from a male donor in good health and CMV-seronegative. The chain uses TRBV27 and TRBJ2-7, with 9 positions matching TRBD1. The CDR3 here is CASSPRDRVAYEQYF. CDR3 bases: TGTGCCAGCAGTCCCCGGGACAGGGTCGCGTACGAGCAGTACTTC.